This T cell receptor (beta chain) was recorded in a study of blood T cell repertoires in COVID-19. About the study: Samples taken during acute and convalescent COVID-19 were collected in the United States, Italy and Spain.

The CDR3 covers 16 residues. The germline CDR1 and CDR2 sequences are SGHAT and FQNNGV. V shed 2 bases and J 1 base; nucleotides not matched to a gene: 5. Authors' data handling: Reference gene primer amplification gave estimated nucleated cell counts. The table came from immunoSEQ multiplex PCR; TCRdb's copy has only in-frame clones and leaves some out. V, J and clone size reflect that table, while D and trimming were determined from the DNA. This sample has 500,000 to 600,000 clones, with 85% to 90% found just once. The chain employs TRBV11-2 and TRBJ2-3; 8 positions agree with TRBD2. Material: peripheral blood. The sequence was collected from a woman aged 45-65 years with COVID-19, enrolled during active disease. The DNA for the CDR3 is TGTGCCAGCAGCTTAAGAGGAGCGGGGGGCACAGATACGCAGTATTTT. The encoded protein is CASSLRGAGGTDTQYF.